These 4 T cell receptor beta chains were sequenced from one sample in a study of blood T cell repertoires in COVID-19. The method was immunoSEQ multiplex PCR; TCRdb's version includes in-frame clones alone and lacks a portion of them. Here the sample spans hundreds of thousands of clones, about four fifths being singletons. The source material was peripheral blood. Receptors were obtained from a woman aged 45-59 years with acute or convalescent COVID-19.

The chain employs TRBV9 and TRBJ2-7; D might be TRBD1 (6 bases). The CDR3 is 15 residues long. The germline CDR1 and CDR2 sequences are SGDLS and YYNGEE. The V end was cut by 3 bases, the J end by 5 bases, with 18 bases between. Written as DNA, the CDR3 is TGTGCCAGCAGCGCCCTTGGTACAGGGTTCCACGAGCAGTACTTC. Its protein product is CASSALGTGFHEQYF.

The rearrangement links TRBV10-2 to TRBJ2-5, with TRBD2 matching 10 bases. The length of the CDR3 is 16 residues. Germline trimming cut 0 bases from V and 1 base from J; bases unmatched to any gene: 2. From germline, CDR1 is WSHSY and CDR2 SAAADI. The chain's CDR3 is CASSESSGRAQETQYF. The CDR3 nucleotides read TGCGCCAGCAGTGAGTCGAGCGGGAGGGCCCAAGAGACCCAGTACTTC.

For this clone: Within the sample, other DNA sequences also encode this same CDR3. The CDR3, as DNA: TGCGCCAGCAGCCTAATACCTAGCACAGATACGCAGTATTTT. Translated, it gives CASSLIPSTDTQYF. The V call is TRBV5-1, the J call TRBJ2-3; D gene uncertain. CDR1 is SGHRS and CDR2 is YFSETQ in the germline V gene. The CDR3 loop spans 14 amino acids. The ends were cut back, 4 bases at V and 0 bases at J, with 9 bases in the middle.

V gene TRBV25-1 combines with J gene TRBJ2-1; possibly TRBD2 for D (5 bases). Between the trimmed V and J ends, which lost 5 bases and 1 base, there was a span of 15 bases. The CDR3 loop spans 16 amino acids. Germline CDR1 is MGHDK and CDR2 is SYGVNS. CDR3 sequence: CASSPNRGKSYNEQFF. The CDR3 DNA sequence: TGTGCCAGCAGTCCGAATCGAGGGAAGTCCTACAATGAGCAGTTCTTC.